The 14 T cell receptor beta chains given below trace back to one sample, sequenced in a study of neoadjuvant anti-PD-1 for oral cavity cancer. The time point was: after neoadjuvant nivolumab, at surgical resection. Produced via immunoSEQ multiplex PCR; TCRdb's table is partial and in-frame only. The sample contains tens of thousands of clones, over 30% of which appear only once. The sequencing here drew on tumor tissue, taken after nivolumab (anti-PD-1) treatment. The receptors come from a person between 35 and 79 years old with oral cavity squamous cell carcinoma.

V gene TRBV28 combines with J gene TRBJ2-3; D uncertain. Germline V gene lookup returns CDR1 MDHEN and CDR2 SYDVKM. The CDR3 contains 15 residues. Trimming pared 4 bases from V and 2 bases from J, leaving 13 bases between. CDR3: CASSSPLAYTDTQYF. The CDR3 nucleotides read TGTGCCAGCAGTTCCCCCCTCGCATACACAGATACGCAGTATTTT.

Sample share makes this clone medium-sized. The chain uses TRBV15 and TRBJ2-7; 13 bases map to TRBD2. The J segment lost 7 bases and the V segment lost 0 bases, leaving 6 bases of the junction unmatched. Germline V gene lookup returns CDR1 LNHNV and CDR2 YYDKDF (reference sequence). The CDR3 runs 16 residues. CDR3 amino acids: CATSRDLTSGRTEQYF. Written as DNA, the CDR3 is TGTGCCACCAGCAGAGATTTGACTAGCGGGAGGACGGAGCAGTACTTC. Based on the CDR3 plus reference TRBV15 and TRBJ2-7, the full variable domain is DAMVIQNPRYQVTQFGKPVTLSCSQTLNHNVMYWYQQKSSQAPKLLFHYYDKDFNNEADTPDNFQSRRPNTSFCFLDIRSPGLGDTAMYLCATSRDLTSGRTEQYFGPGTRLTVT.

The chain combines TRBV30 with TRBJ2-1; TRBD2 is a possible D gene (6 bases). Trimming shortened V by 6 bases and J by 8 bases, and 20 bases separated the two germline ends. The germline gives CDR1 GTSNPN, CDR2 SVGIG (reference sequence). This CDR3 is 14 amino acids long. Written as DNA, the CDR3 is TGTGCCTGCCGACTCAAGAGCGGGCAGGATGAGCAGTTCTTC. Protein sequence: CACRLKSGQDEQFF.

The gene calls are TRBV11-3 and TRBJ1-1, with D possibly being TRBD1 (5 bases). Trimming pared 3 bases from V and 8 bases from J, leaving 13 bases between. The CDR3 is made up of 13 amino acids. Germline V gene data show CDR1 as SGHNT and CDR2 as YENEEA. The CDR3 region is CASSLQGRGEAFF. The DNA of the CDR3 is TGTGCCAGCAGCTTGCAGGGACGGGGCGAAGCTTTCTTT.

This chain links TRBV5-1 with TRBJ2-7; possibly TRBD1 for D (6 bases). Germline CDR1 reads SGHRS; CDR2 reads YFSETQ. CDR3 size: 13 residues. V was clipped by 4 bases and J by 3 bases, with 11 bases between them. Here the CDR3 reads CASSPDRDYEQYF. The CDR3 region has the DNA TGCGCCAGCAGCCCGGACAGAGACTACGAGCAGTACTTC.

This clone appeared many times. This chain joins TRBV6-1 and TRBJ2-1; D gene uncertain. This CDR3 has 14 residues. Trimming took 2 bases from V and 5 from J, leaving 10 bases between them. Germline V gene sequence: CDR1 MNHNS, CDR2 SASEGT. CDR3 coding DNA: TGTGCCAGCAGTGAATCCCACTATGACAATGAGCAGTTCTTC. Protein sequence: CASSESHYDNEQFF.

The chain employs TRBV19 and TRBJ2-7; no definite D call. In germline, CDR1 is LNHDA, CDR2 SQIVND (reference sequence). This CDR3 is 12 amino acids long. Trimming left V 8 bases short and J 4 bases short, with 12 bases between. The DNA for the CDR3 is TGTGCCAGTGGTACGGGTATATACGAGCAGTACTTC. Amino acid sequence: CASGTGIYEQYF.

The J gene is TRBJ1-4, the V gene TRBV11-2; tentative D call: TRBD1 (6 bases). The V gene lost 4 bases and the J gene lost 0 bases, with 15 bases spanning the gap. The CDR3 has 17 residues. CDR1 and CDR2 (germline): SGHAT, FQNNGV. CDR3 protein: CASSSRGATATNEKLFF. As DNA, the CDR3 is TGTGCCAGCAGCTCGCGGGGGGCCACAGCAACTAATGAAAAACTGTTTTTT.

At least ten counts were recorded for this clone. CDR3 nucleotides: TGTGCCATCAGCAACCAGAATTTTGGTGAAAAACTGTTTTTT. This sequence encodes CAISNQNFGEKLFF. V is TRBV10-3 and J is TRBJ1-4; no clear D gene. V was pared by 6 bases and J by 7 bases, with 15 bases between. From germline, CDR1 is ENHRY and CDR2 SYGVKD. The CDR3 runs 14 residues.

This clone was observed a single time. This chain connects TRBV4-1 to TRBJ2-7, with 9 bases matching TRBD1. This CDR3 region has 13 residues. Germline CDR1 reads MGHRA; CDR2 reads YSYEKL. After removal of 3 bases from V and 5 bases from J, the junction contained 2 bases not matched to a gene. The CDR3 sequence is CASSQGDRDEQYF. Here the CDR3 DNA reads TGCGCCAGCAGCCAGGGGGACAGGGACGAGCAGTACTTC.

This clone was picked up a small number of times. V usage is TRBV11-2 and J usage is TRBJ2-7; no clear D. Trimming removed 10 bases from V and 5 bases from J, with 18 bases in between. Germline assignment: CDR1 SGHAT and CDR2 FQNNGV. The CDR3 sequence is 13 residues long. CDR3 bases: TGTGCCACCTCTTTCGCTGCGGTTGACGAGCAGTACTTC. It yields the protein CATSFAAVDEQYF.

This rearrangement joins TRBV11-3 to TRBJ2-1; the D is unclear. This CDR3 has 13 residues. V was shortened by 5 bases and J by 5 bases, with 10 bases between the two germline ends. Germline CDR1 reads SGHNT; CDR2 reads YENEEA. The CDR3 DNA reads TGTGCCAGCAGCCCTCGGACCCACAATGAGCAGTTCTTC. It yields the protein CASSPRTHNEQFF.

The chain has TRBV28 and TRBJ1-4; unclear D gene. The V gene lost 5 bases and the J gene lost 7 bases, with 8 bases spanning the gap. CDR1 MDHEN and CDR2 SYDVKM come from the germline V gene. The CDR3 is made up of 12 amino acids. The CDR3 protein is CASSRWTEKLFF. The CDR3 region has the DNA TGTGCCAGCAGTCGTTGGACTGAAAAACTGTTTTTT.

The chain carries TRBV28 and TRBJ2-1; TRBD2 aligns across 8 bases. Germline CDR1 reads MDHEN; CDR2 reads SYDVKM. J was trimmed by 7 bases and V by 3 bases; bases with no gene match: 20. The CDR3 consists of 19 residues. The CDR3 DNA reads TGTGCCAGCAGTTTCTTCATGAGTCCCCGAGCGGGAGTGGAAAATGAGCAGTTCTTC. This gives the protein CASSFFMSPRAGVENEQFF.